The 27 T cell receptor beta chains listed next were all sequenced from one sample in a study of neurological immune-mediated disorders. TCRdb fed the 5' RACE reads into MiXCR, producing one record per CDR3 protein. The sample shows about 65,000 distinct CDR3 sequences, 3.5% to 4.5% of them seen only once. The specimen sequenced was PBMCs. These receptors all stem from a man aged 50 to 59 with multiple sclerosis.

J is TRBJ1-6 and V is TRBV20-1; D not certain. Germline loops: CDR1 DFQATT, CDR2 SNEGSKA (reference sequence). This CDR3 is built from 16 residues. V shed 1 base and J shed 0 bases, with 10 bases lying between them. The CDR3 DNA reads TGCAGTGCTAGAGCCCGGGAGAGCTCCTATAATTCACCCCTCCACTTT. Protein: CSARARESSYNSPLHF.

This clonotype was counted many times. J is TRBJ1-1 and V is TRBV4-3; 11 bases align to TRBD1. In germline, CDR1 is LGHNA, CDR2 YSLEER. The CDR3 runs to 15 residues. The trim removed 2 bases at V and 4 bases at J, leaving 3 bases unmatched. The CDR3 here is CASSQRGTGGTEAFF. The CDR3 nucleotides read TGCGCCAGCAGCCAACGCGGGACAGGGGGCACTGAAGCTTTCTTT.

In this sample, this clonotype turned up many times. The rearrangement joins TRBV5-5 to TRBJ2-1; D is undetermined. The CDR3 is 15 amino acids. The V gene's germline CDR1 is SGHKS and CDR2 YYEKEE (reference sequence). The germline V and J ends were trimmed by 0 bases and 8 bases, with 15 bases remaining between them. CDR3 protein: CASSLGLTLADEQFF. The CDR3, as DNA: TGTGCCAGCAGCTTGGGGCTAACCTTGGCGGATGAGCAGTTCTTC.

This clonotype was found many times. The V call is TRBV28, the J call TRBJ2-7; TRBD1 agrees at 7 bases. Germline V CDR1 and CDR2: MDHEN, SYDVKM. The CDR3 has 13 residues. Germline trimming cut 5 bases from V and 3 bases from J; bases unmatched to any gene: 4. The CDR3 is CASSPGTDYEQYV. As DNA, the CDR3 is TGTGCCAGCAGTCCCGGGACAGACTACGAGCAGTACGTC.

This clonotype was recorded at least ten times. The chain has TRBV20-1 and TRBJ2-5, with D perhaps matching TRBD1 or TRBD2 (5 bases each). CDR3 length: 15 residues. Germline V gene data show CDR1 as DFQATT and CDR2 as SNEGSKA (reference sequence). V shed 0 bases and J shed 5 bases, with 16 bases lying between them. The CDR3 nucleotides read TGCAGTGCTAGAGATTACGGGACCCCGGGCGAGACCCAGTACTTC. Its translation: CSARDYGTPGETQYF.

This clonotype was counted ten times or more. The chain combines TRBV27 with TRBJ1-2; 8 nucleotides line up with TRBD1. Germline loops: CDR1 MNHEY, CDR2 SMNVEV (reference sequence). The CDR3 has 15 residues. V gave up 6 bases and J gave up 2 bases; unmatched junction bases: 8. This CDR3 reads CASRTLQGGNYGYTF. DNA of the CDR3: TGTGCCAGCAGAACCCTACAGGGGGGAAACTATGGCTACACCTTC.

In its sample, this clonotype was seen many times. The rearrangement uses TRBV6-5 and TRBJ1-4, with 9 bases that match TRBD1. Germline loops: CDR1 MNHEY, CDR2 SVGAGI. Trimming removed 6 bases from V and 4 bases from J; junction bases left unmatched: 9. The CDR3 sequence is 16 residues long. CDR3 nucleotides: TGTGCCAGCAGCTTTCGGGGGACAGGGAGTAATGAAAAACTGTTTTTT. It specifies CASSFRGTGSNEKLFF.

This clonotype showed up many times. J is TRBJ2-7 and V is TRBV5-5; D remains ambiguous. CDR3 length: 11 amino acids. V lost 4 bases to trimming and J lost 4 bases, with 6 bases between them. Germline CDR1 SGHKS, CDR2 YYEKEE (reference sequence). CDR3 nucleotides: TGTGCCAGCAGCATCTCATACGAGCAGTACTTC. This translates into CASSISYEQYF.

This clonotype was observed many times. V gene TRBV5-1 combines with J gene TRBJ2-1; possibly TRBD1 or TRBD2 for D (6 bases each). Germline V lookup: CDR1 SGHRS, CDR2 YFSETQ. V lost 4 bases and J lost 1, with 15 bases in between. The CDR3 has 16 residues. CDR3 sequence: CASSPVGGRSYNEQFF. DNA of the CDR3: TGCGCCAGCAGCCCCGTGGGGGGCCGTTCCTACAATGAGCAGTTCTTC.

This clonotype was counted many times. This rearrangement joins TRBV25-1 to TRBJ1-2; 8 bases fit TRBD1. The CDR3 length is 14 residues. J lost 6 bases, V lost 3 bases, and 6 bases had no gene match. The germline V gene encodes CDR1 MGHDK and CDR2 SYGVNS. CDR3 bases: TGTGCCAGCAGTGACCCCAGACAGGGGCATGGCTACACCTTC. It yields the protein CASSDPRQGHGYTF.

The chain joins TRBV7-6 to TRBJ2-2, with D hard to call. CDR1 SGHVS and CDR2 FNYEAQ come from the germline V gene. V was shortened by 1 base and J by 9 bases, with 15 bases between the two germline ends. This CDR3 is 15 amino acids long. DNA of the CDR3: TGTGCCAGCAGCTTAGATAGAACTTCAGTACGGGAGCTGTTTTTT. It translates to CASSLDRTSVRELFF.

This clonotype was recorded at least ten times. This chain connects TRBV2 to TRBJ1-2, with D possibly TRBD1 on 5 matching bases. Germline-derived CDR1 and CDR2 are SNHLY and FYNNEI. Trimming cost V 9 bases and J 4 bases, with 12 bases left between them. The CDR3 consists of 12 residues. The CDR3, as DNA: TGTGCCAGTATGGGGGTTACCTATGGCTACACCTTC. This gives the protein CASMGVTYGYTF.

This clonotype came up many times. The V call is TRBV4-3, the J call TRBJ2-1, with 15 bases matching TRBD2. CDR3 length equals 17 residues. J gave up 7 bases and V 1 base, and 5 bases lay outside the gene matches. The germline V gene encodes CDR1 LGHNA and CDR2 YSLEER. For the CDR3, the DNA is TGCGCCAGCAGCCAAGGGACTAGCGGGGGGGCGGGGAATGAGCAGTTCTTC. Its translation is CASSQGTSGGAGNEQFF.

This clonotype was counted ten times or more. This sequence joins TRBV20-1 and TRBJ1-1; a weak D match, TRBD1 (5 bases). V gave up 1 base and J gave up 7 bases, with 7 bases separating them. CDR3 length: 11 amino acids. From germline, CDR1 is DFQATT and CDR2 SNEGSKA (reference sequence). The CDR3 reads CSARGDSEAFF. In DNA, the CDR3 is TGCAGTGCTAGAGGAGACAGTGAAGCTTTCTTT.

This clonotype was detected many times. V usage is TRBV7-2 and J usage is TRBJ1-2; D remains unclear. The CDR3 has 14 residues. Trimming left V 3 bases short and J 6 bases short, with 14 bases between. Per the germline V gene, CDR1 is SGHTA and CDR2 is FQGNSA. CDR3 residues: CASSFRSGFDGYTF. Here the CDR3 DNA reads TGTGCCAGCAGCTTTCGCTCGGGATTCGATGGCTACACCTTC. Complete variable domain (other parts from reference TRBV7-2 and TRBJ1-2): GAGVSQSPSNKVTEKGKDVELRCDPISGHTALYWYRQSLGQGLEFLIYFQGNSAPDKSGLPSDRFSAERTGGSVSTLTIQRTQQEDSAVYLCASSFRSGFDGYTFGSGTRLTVV.

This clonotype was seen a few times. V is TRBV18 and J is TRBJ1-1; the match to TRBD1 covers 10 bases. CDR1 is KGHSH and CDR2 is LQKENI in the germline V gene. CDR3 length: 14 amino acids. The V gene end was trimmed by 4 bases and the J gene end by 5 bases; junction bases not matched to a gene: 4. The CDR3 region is CASSQGQGRTEAFF. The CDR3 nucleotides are TGTGCCAGCTCACAGGGACAGGGGCGTACTGAAGCTTTCTTT. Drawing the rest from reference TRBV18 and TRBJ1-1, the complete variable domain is NAGVMQNPRHLVRRRGQEARLRCSPMKGHSHVYWYRQLPEEGLKFMVYLQKENIIDESGMPKERFSAEFPKEGPSILRIQQVVRGDSAAYFCASSQGQGRTEAFFGQGTRLTVV.

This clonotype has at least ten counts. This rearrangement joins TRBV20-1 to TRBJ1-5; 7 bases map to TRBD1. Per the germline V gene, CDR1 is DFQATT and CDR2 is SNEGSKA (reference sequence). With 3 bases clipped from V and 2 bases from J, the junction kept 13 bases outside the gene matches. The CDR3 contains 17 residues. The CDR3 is CSASPGQYVVGNQPQHF. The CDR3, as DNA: TGCAGTGCTAGTCCGGGACAGTACGTAGTGGGCAATCAGCCCCAGCATTTT.

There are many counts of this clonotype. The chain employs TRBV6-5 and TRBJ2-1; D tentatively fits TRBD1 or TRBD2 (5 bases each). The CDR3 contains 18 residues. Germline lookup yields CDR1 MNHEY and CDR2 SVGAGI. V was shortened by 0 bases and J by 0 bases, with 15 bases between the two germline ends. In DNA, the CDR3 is TGTGCCAGCAGTTACTCGGGGCTAGCCAAAGGCTCCTACAATGAGCAGTTCTTC. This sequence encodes CASSYSGLAKGSYNEQFF.

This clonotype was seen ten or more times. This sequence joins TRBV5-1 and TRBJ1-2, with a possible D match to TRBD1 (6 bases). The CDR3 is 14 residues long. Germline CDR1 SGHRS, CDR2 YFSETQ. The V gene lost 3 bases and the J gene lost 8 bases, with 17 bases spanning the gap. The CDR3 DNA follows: TGCGCCAGCAGCTCAGGAACAGGGTTTGGAGGCTACACCTTC. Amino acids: CASSSGTGFGGYTF.

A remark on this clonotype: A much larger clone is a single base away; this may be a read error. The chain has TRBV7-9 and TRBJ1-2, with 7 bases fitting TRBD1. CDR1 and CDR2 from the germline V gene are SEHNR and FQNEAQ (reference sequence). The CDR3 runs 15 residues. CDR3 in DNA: TGTGTCAGCAGCTTACCAACGACAGGGAACTATGGCTACACCTTC. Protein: CVSSLPTTGNYGYTF.

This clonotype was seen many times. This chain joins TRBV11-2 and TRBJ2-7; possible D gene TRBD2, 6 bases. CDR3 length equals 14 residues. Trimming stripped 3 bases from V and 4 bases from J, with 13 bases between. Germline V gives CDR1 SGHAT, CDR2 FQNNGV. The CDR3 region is CASSLGLSPYEQYF. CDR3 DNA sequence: TGTGCCAGCAGCTTGGGACTTTCCCCTTACGAGCAGTACTTC.

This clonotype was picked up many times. The CDR3 protein is CSARADRGSYNSPLHF. CDR3 nucleotide sequence: TGCAGTGCTAGAGCAGACAGGGGATCCTATAATTCACCCCTCCACTTT. The chain joins TRBV20-1 to TRBJ1-6; 8 bases are a match to TRBD1. V was pared by 1 base and J by 1 base, with 3 bases of the junction left unmatched. This CDR3 region has 16 residues. The germline CDR1 and CDR2 sequences are DFQATT and SNEGSKA (reference sequence).

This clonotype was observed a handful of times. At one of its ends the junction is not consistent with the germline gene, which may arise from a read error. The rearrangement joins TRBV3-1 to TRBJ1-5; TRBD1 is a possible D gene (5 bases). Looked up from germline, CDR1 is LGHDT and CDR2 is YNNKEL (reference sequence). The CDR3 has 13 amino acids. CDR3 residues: CASSRIGEQPQNF. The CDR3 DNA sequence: TGTGCCAGCAGCCGCATAGGGGAACAGCCCCAGAATTTT.

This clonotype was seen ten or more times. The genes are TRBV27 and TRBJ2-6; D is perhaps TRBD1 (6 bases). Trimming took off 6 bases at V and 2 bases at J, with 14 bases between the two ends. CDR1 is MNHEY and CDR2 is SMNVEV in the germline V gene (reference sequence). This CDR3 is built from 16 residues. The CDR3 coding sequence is TGTGCCAGCAGAGGAACAGGGTCCCCTGGGGCCAACGTCCTGACTTTC. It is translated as CASRGTGSPGANVLTF.

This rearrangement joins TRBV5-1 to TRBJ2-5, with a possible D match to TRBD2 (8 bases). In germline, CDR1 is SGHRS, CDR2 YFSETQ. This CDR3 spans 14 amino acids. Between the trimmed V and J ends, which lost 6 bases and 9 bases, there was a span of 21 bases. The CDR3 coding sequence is TGCGCCAGCACGGGACAGCTGACGGGGGGGGCCCAGTACTTC. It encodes CASTGQLTGGAQYF.

CDR3 sequence: CASSFAGGGNEQFF. The CDR3, as DNA: TGCGCCAGCAGCTTCGCGGGGGGGGGTAATGAGCAGTTCTTC. The chain recombines TRBV5-1 with TRBJ2-1; 9 bases match TRBD2. Germline CDR1 reads SGHRS; CDR2 reads YFSETQ. CDR3 length equals 14 residues. Unmatched junction bases numbered 4, after V lost 2 bases and J lost 7 bases. The whole variable domain, remainder taken from reference TRBV5-1 and TRBJ2-1, is KAGVTQTPRYLIKTRGQQVTLSCSPISGHRSVSWYQQTPGQGLQFLFEYFSETQRNKGNFPGRFSGRQFSNSRSEMNVSTLELGDSALYLCASSFAGGGNEQFFGPGTRLTVL.

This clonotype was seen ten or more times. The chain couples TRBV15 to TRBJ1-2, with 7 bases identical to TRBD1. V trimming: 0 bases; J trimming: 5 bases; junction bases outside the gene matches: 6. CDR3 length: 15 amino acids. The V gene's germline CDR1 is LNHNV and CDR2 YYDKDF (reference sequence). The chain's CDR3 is CATSRDLQGGYGYTF. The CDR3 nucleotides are TGTGCCACCAGCAGAGACCTTCAGGGGGGGTATGGCTACACCTTC.